This T cell receptor beta chain comes out of a study of PD-L1 blockade in urothelial cancer. From germline, CDR1 is LNHNV and CDR2 YYDKDF (reference sequence). The ends were cut back, 0 bases at V and 4 bases at J, with 15 bases in the middle. There are 16 residues in the CDR3. The assay was immunoSEQ multiplex PCR, and TCRdb's table has in-frame clones only and misses some. The sample carries some 120,000 clones, around 90% recorded once. Time point given: peripheral blood 6 weeks after treatment start. The V gene is TRBV15, the J gene TRBJ1-2; D not resolved. The input for sequencing was PBMCs, taken around atezolizumab (anti-PD-L1) treatment. This receptor was taken from a man aged 55 to 70 with urothelial cancer. CDR3 in amino acids: CATSRDKELSSYGYTF. CDR3 in DNA: TGTGCCACCAGCAGAGATAAAGAGCTCTCTAGCTATGGCTACACCTTC.